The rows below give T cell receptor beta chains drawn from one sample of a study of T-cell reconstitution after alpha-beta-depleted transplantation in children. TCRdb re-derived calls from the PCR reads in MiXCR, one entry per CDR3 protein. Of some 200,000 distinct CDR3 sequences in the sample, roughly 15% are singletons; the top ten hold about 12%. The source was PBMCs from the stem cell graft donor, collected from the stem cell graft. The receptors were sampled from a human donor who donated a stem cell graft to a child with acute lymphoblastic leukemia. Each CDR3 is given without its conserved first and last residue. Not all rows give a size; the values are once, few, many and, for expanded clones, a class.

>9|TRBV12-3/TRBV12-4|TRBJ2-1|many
ASSSQNEQF
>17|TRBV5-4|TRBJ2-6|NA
ASSLEVLAVHSGANVLT
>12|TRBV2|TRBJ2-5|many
ASASWGVGETQY
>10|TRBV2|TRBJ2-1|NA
ASSAIVGEQF
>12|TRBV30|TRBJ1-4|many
AWHRTSTNEKLF
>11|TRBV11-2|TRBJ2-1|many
ASSLVQYNEQF
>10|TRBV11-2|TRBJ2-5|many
ASRLNGETQY
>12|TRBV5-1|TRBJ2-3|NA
ASSLLREDDTQY
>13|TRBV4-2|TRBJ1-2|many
ASSPPSGGRTYYT
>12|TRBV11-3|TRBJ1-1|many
ASSLGGAGTEAF
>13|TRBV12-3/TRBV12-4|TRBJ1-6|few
ASSYGLAYNSPLH
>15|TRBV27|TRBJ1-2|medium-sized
ASSLSVQFGLNYGYT
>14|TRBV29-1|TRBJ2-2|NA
SVGHVETGGSGELF
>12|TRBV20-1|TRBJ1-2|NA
SAERDRGSYGYT
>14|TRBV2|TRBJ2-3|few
ASSSRDLEGADTQY
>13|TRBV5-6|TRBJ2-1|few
ASSLLRGTYNEQF
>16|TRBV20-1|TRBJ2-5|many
SARALAIDQTYQETQY
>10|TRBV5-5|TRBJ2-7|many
ASSLETNEQY
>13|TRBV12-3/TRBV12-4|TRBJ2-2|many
ASRDRAVDTGELF
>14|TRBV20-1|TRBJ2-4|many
SARDPGWGTKNIQY
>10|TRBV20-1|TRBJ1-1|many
SARQGATEAF
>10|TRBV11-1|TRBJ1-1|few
ASSLTTGKAF
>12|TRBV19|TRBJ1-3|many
ATADRARGNTIY